Below are 30 T cell receptor beta chains sequenced from a single sample in a study of post-analysis software for immune sequencing data. Findings and limits, study-wide: Patients had higher frequencies than controls of roughly 5 TRBV segments, including TRBV5-6, TRBV5-1 and TRBV20-1.

Prepared libraries of TCR beta cDNA carried unique molecular identifiers. In TCRdb, the PCR reads were re-called with MiXCR into one record per CDR3 protein. Among hundreds of thousands of distinct CDR3 sequences listed, just under 30% were seen once. For these receptors, no antigen is known. The sample consisted of blood. Receptors originate from a girl between 5 and 17 years old with multiple sclerosis.

The rearrangement links TRBV5-1 to TRBJ1-2, with D possibly matching TRBD1 (5 bases). The CDR3 contains 14 residues. Germline loops: CDR1 SGHRS, CDR2 YFSETQ. V dropped 5 bases and J dropped 10 bases, with 21 bases sitting between them. CDR3 DNA sequence: TGCGCCAGCAGACGCTCCGGGGCAGGAAACAACTACACCTTC. The encoded protein is CASRRSGAGNNYTF.

The chain has TRBV10-2 and TRBJ1-4; 10 bases fit TRBD1. The CDR3 contains 17 residues. V lost 7 bases, J lost 2 bases, and 10 bases stayed unmatched. Germline CDR1 reads WSHSY; CDR2 reads SAAADI. CDR3 protein: CASKIPGQGRTNEKLFF. CDR3 nucleotide sequence: TGCGCCAGCAAGATACCGGGACAGGGGCGGACTAATGAAAAACTGTTTTTT.

This clonotype was picked up a small number of times. The chain combines TRBV7-2 with TRBJ2-5; D perhaps matches TRBD2 (5 bases). Germline V CDR1 and CDR2: SGHTA, FQGNSA. CDR3 size: 16 residues. V shed 3 bases and J shed 5 bases, with 19 bases lying between them. CDR3 nucleotides: TGTGCCAGCAGCTTGGGCCTACTAGGCGTGGTGGAGACCCAGTACTTC. Translation gives CASSLGLLGVVETQYF.

V gene TRBV7-2 combines with J gene TRBJ2-3; D perhaps matches TRBD1 (5 bases). The ends were cut back, 5 bases at V and 0 bases at J, with 15 bases in the middle. This CDR3 comprises 16 residues. From germline, CDR1 is SGHTA and CDR2 FQGNSA. The CDR3 sequence: CASSLDTSPSTDTQYF. The CDR3 DNA reads as TGTGCCAGCAGCCTGGACACAAGCCCCAGCACAGATACGCAGTATTTT.

V usage is TRBV12-3 or TRBV12-4 and J usage is TRBJ2-7, with a possible D match to TRBD2 (7 bases). V was cut by 0 bases and J by 1 base, with 13 bases left in between. The CDR3 has 16 residues. The CDR3 bases are TGTGCCAGCAGTTTAGCTGCAGGGGAGGGGTCCTACGAGCAGTACTTC. It translates to CASSLAAGEGSYEQYF.

Worth noting for this clonotype: An end of the junction differs from the germline gene, which may be a read error. The V call is TRBV20-1, the J call TRBJ2-2, with TRBD2 matching over 10 bases. The germline gives CDR1 DFQATT, CDR2 SNEGSKA (reference sequence). The CDR3 is made up of 17 amino acids. This CDR3 reads CSARVLAGDFNTGERFF. The DNA of the CDR3 is TGCAGTGCTAGGGTCCTAGCGGGGGATTTTAACACCGGGGAGCGGTTTTTT.

This clonotype was seen only a few times. V usage is TRBV12-3 or TRBV12-4 and J usage is TRBJ2-5; D is perhaps TRBD2 (7 bases). V was pared by 7 bases and J by 3 bases, with 21 bases between. The CDR3 runs 16 residues. CDR3 residues: CASTPRGAGAKETQYF. The CDR3 DNA is TGTGCCAGCACCCCACGGGGGGCGGGAGCGAAAGAGACCCAGTACTTC.

In this sample, this clonotype turned up a few times. The chain has TRBV5-1 and TRBJ1-1; D remains unclear. The ends were cut back, 3 bases at V and 4 bases at J, with 16 bases in the middle. The CDR3 covers 15 residues. Germline CDR1 and CDR2: SGHRS and YFSETQ. The CDR3 loop is CASSSRAGPSTEAFF. The CDR3 DNA follows: TGCGCCAGCAGCTCGAGGGCAGGTCCTTCCACTGAAGCTTTCTTT.

The chain carries TRBV7-9 and TRBJ1-6; TRBD1 might be the D (5 bases). Trimming removed 3 bases from V and 5 bases from J, with 11 bases in between. Germline V gene lookup returns CDR1 SEHNR and CDR2 FQNEAQ (reference sequence). This CDR3 is built from 15 residues. The CDR3 loop is CASSLGTSDNSPLHF. The DNA for the CDR3 is TGTGCCAGCAGCTTGGGGACCTCGGATAATTCACCCCTCCACTTT.

The chain employs TRBV12-3 or TRBV12-4 and TRBJ2-4; 9 bases line up with TRBD2. J was trimmed by 13 bases and V by 5 bases; bases with no gene match: 12. There are 14 residues in the CDR3. As DNA, the CDR3 is TGTGCCAGCAGTAGGTCTAGCGGGGCGAGGGAACAGTACTTC. This translates into CASSRSSGAREQYF.

This clonotype was observed a few times. The junction and the germline gene differ at one end; a read error may be behind it. The genes are TRBV25-1 and TRBJ2-3, with D tentatively TRBD1 or TRBD2 (5 bases each). CDR3 length: 16 residues. The V gene's germline CDR1 is MGHDK and CDR2 SYGVNS. The CDR3 loop is CAGSESRQGGTDTQYF. The CDR3 DNA sequence: TGTGCCGGCAGTGAATCACGGCAGGGAGGCACAGATACGCAGTATTTT. The whole variable domain, filled in from reference TRBV25-1 and TRBJ2-3, reads EADIYQTPRYLVIGTGKKITLECSQTMGHDKMYWYQQDPGMELHLIHYSYGVNSTEKGDLSSESTVSRIRTEHFPLTLESARPSHTSQYLCAGSESRQGGTDTQYFGPGTRLTVL.

The chain recombines TRBV29-1 with TRBJ2-1; 7 bases agree with TRBD2. The germline V gene has CDR1 SQVTM and CDR2 ANQGSEA. This CDR3 has 16 amino acids. Trimming cost V 3 bases and J 1 base; bases outside gene matches: 9. The CDR3 is CSVEGGSRISYNEQFF. The CDR3 bases are TGCAGCGTTGAGGGAGGGAGTCGTATTTCCTACAATGAGCAGTTCTTC.

This clonotype came up many times. J is TRBJ1-1 and V is TRBV5-6; D gene uncertain. V was cut by 2 bases and J by 8 bases, with 7 bases left in between. This CDR3 spans 11 amino acids. CDR1 is SGHDT and CDR2 is YYEEEE in the germline V gene. The CDR3 DNA reads as TGTGCCAGCAGCTTAGCGACAGAAGCTTTCTTT. Protein product: CASSLATEAFF. The full variable domain, completed using reference TRBV5-6 and TRBJ1-1, is DAGVTQSPTHLIKTRGQQVTLRCSPKSGHDTVSWYQQALGQGPQFIFQYYEEEERQRGNFPDRFSGHQFPNYSSELNVNALLLGDSALYLCASSLATEAFFGQGTRLTVV.

The chain has TRBV20-1 and TRBJ1-4, with 10 bases matching TRBD1. The V gene's germline CDR1 is DFQATT and CDR2 SNEGSKA (reference sequence). The CDR3 is 14 residues long. With V trimmed by 5 bases and J by 6 bases, 6 bases remained unmatched. The CDR3 sequence is CSARKGTGDEKLFF. Here the CDR3 DNA reads TGCAGTGCTCGGAAGGGGACAGGGGATGAAAAACTGTTTTTT.

The V call is TRBV2, the J call TRBJ2-1; 14 nucleotides agree with TRBD2. The V gene's germline CDR1 is SNHLY and CDR2 FYNNEI. The V and J ends lost 6 bases and 10 bases, in that order; junction bases with no gene match: 8. This CDR3 contains 15 residues. The CDR3 sequence is CASSETSGGAREQFF. DNA of the CDR3: TGTGCCAGCAGCGAGACTAGCGGGGGGGCACGGGAGCAGTTCTTC.

This clonotype was seen only once. A clone one base away is much larger, so this may be a read error. This chain uses TRBV29-1 with TRBJ2-1; D gene uncertain. The CDR3 contains 11 residues. Germline CDR1 reads SQVTM; CDR2 reads ANQGSEA. Between the trimmed V and J ends, which lost 6 bases and 13 bases, there was a span of 16 bases. The chain's CDR3 is CSVVTRETQFF. The DNA for the CDR3 is TGCAGCGTAGTCACAAGAGAGACCCAGTTCTTC.

This sequence joins TRBV12-3 or TRBV12-4 and TRBJ2-2; 7 bases align to TRBD1. The CDR3 length is 14 residues. Trimming at V came to 6 bases and at J to 0 bases, leaving 1 base not matched to a gene. The CDR3 reads CASRDRTNTGELFF. In DNA form, the CDR3 reads TGTGCCAGCAGGGACAGGACGAACACCGGGGAGCTGTTTTTT.

The rearrangement uses TRBV6-6 and TRBJ2-1, with TRBD2 identical over 7 bases. CDR1 and CDR2 (germline): MNHNY, SVGAGI (reference sequence). V shed 0 bases and J 10 bases; nucleotides not matched to a gene: 12. The CDR3 totals 16 residues. DNA of the CDR3: TGTGCCAGCAGTTACTCGCGCAGCGGGGAAACCCGGGAGCAGTTCTTC. The encoded protein is CASSYSRSGETREQFF.

The genes are TRBV18 and TRBJ2-1, with D perhaps TRBD2 (5 bases). The CDR3 extends over 15 amino acids. The germline CDR1 and CDR2 sequences are KGHSH and LQKENI. Trimming stripped 5 bases from V and 12 bases from J, with 23 bases between. The CDR3, as DNA: TGTGCCAGCTCATACGACTCAAACGGAGCCCGGGGGCAGTTCTTC. Protein sequence: CASSYDSNGARGQFF.

A note on this clonotype: At one end the junction does not follow the germline gene, possibly because of a read error. The rearrangement links TRBV6-5 to TRBJ1-2, with 7 bases lining up with TRBD1. Germline V CDR1 and CDR2: MNHEY, SVGAGI. The CDR3 has 14 residues. The CDR3 loop is CAGSPPRTGGGYTF. For the CDR3, the DNA is TGTGCCGGCAGTCCTCCCCGGACAGGAGGTGGCTACACCTTC.

The chain joins TRBV20-1 to TRBJ1-4; 8 bases map to TRBD1. Germline CDR1 and CDR2: DFQATT and SNEGSKA (reference sequence). The CDR3 is 15 amino acids. The V segment lost 5 bases and the J segment 9 bases; nucleotides outside the gene matches: 14. The CDR3: CSAGPSGGGIKKLFF. DNA of the CDR3: TGCAGTGCTGGACCCTCAGGGGGCGGAATCAAAAAACTGTTTTTT.

The genes are TRBV20-1 and TRBJ1-2, with a possible D match to TRBD1 (6 bases). V lost 6 bases and J lost 6, with 17 bases in between. This CDR3 spans 13 amino acids. Germline lookup yields CDR1 DFQATT and CDR2 SNEGSKA (reference sequence). CDR3 DNA sequence: TGCAGTGCCCCTTTGGGAGGGGGAAATGGCTACACCTTC. Encoded protein: CSAPLGGGNGYTF.

The rearrangement links TRBV6-5 to TRBJ2-7; D call uncertain. CDR3 size: 13 residues. Looked up from germline, CDR1 is MNHEY and CDR2 is SVGAGI. Trimming removed 2 bases from V and 2 bases from J, with 7 bases in between. The CDR3 here is CASSYDGPYEQYF. The DNA of the CDR3 is TGTGCCAGCAGTTACGACGGTCCCTACGAGCAGTACTTC.

V is TRBV3-1 and J is TRBJ2-1; 13 nucleotides align to TRBD2. Germline V gene data show CDR1 as LGHDT and CDR2 as YNNKEL (reference sequence). V shed 2 bases and J 5 bases; nucleotides not matched to a gene: 6. There are 17 residues in the CDR3. The CDR3 DNA reads TGTGCCAGCAGCCAATGGGGGACTAGCGGGATTGACAATGAGCAGTTCTTC. Protein: CASSQWGTSGIDNEQFF.

The chain couples TRBV13 to TRBJ1-5; D remains ambiguous. The CDR3 is 14 amino acids. The germline CDR1 and CDR2 sequences are PRHDT and FYEKMQ (reference sequence). The V end was cut by 5 bases, the J end by 6 bases, with 14 bases between. CDR3 protein: CASSQRPLCQPQHF. The CDR3 bases are TGTGCCAGCAGCCAAAGGCCGCTATGTCAGCCCCAGCATTTT.

This chain links TRBV6-2 or TRBV6-3 with TRBJ2-5; 9 bases align to TRBD1. The last part of the DNA fits TRBJ2-4 better; the J call may be wrong. Germline lookup yields CDR1 MNHEY and CDR2 SVGEGT. This CDR3 contains 16 residues. The CDR3, as DNA: TGTGCCAGCAGCCCCGTGGGACAGGGCTATGGGAACATTCAGTACTTC. This sequence encodes CASSPVGQGYGNIQYF.

This clonotype was observed a handful of times. The gene calls are TRBV6-2 or TRBV6-3 and TRBJ1-6; tentatively, D is TRBD1 (6 bases). The CDR3 runs to 19 residues. Germline CDR1 reads MNHEY; CDR2 reads SVGEGT. Trimming removed 2 bases at V and 0 bases at J, with 17 bases between. The CDR3 DNA reads TGTGCCAGCAGTTACGCTAGGACAGCCGCGAGCTCCTATAATTCACCCCTCCACTTT. Amino acid sequence: CASSYARTAASSYNSPLHF.

At least ten counts were recorded for this clonotype. The V gene is TRBV15, the J gene TRBJ2-7, with TRBD1 as a possible D gene (7 bases). Trimming shortened V by 0 bases and J by 7 bases, and 13 bases separated the two germline ends. The length of the CDR3 is 14 residues. The germline CDR1 and CDR2 sequences are LNHNV and YYDKDF (reference sequence). The CDR3 bases are TGTGCCACCAGCAGAGACTCCCCAGGGGGGGAGCAGTACTTC. It specifies CATSRDSPGGEQYF.

To note about this clonotype: At one end, the junction sequence differs from germline, possibly due to a read error. The chain combines TRBV9 with TRBJ1-1; TRBD1 aligns across 8 bases. CDR1 and CDR2 (germline): SGDLS, YYNGEE. The CDR3 extends over 14 amino acids. The CDR3 region is CVSSVTGVATEAFF. The CDR3 DNA reads as TGTGTCAGCAGCGTGACAGGGGTGGCCACTGAAGCTTTCTTT.

In its sample, this clonotype was seen a few times. V is TRBV5-1 and J is TRBJ2-7; no clear D. V was trimmed by 0 bases and J by 7 bases, leaving 14 bases between them. This CDR3 has 14 residues. Germline-derived CDR1 and CDR2 are SGHRS and YFSETQ. The CDR3, as DNA: TGCGCCAGCAGCTTGGGACCTTCGTTCGAGGAGCAGTACTTC. It codes for CASSLGPSFEEQYF. Supplemented by reference TRBV5-1 and TRBJ2-7, the full variable domain reads KAGVTQTPRYLIKTRGQQVTLSCSPISGHRSVSWYQQTPGQGLQFLFEYFSETQRNKGNFPGRFSGRQFSNSRSEMNVSTLELGDSALYLCASSLGPSFEEQYFGPGTRLTVT.